This T cell receptor (beta chain) was identified in a study of a mutant IDH1 vaccine in newly diagnosed glioma. Study context: There were approximately 60% males and approximately 38% females among treated patients, whose mean age was about 41 years. Regarding the study as a whole: Of all patients, 93.3% showed vaccine-induced immune responses.

A single count supports this clone. What it binds is unknown. Method: immunoSEQ multiplex PCR; TCRdb's copy keeps in-frame clones and lacks some. The repertoire holds 90,000 to 95,000 clones, with about 80% as singletons. Time point noted: baseline, week 1 (first vaccination visit). Regarding treatment: pre-vaccination baseline after standard-of-care therapy. There were new WHO grade 3 or 4 astrocytomas in the donors, and these were IDH1-mutant and ATRX-lost. This sequence originates from a woman in her 50s with glioma. The sample here was PBMCs, taken from a glioma patient treated with radiotherapy, temozolomide or both.

CDR3 DNA sequence: TGTGCCAGCAGCTTGTCGTCCGGGGGGGAGACCCAGTACTTC. Its protein product is CASSLSSGGETQYF. V usage is TRBV5-6 and J usage is TRBJ2-5; 7 bases are a match to TRBD2. The CDR3 has 14 amino acids. Germline lookup yields CDR1 SGHDT and CDR2 YYEEEE. After removal of 1 base from V and 5 bases from J, the junction contained 5 bases not matched to a gene.